A single sample gave rise to the 21 T cell receptor beta chains below, sequenced in a study of blood T cell repertoires in COVID-19. The data were produced by immunoSEQ multiplex PCR, yet TCRdb's version contains in-frame clones alone and is incomplete. The repertoire holds around 300,000 clones, with about nine tenths as singletons. The material sequenced was PBMCs or T cells enriched from blood (not recorded which). The receptors were sampled from a woman in her twenties or thirties who had recovered from COVID-19.

The rearrangement links TRBV28 to TRBJ1-2; 10 bases match TRBD1. The germline V gene has CDR1 MDHEN and CDR2 SYDVKM. Trimming cost V 7 bases and J 4 bases; bases outside gene matches: 12. CDR3 size: 16 residues. The CDR3 loop reads CASTILRDRGIYGYTF. The CDR3 DNA is TGTGCCAGCACCATACTCCGGGACAGGGGTATCTATGGCTACACCTTC.

CDR3 DNA sequence: TGCGCCAGCAGCCGAGCCGGGACTAGCGCCGCGAACACCGGGGAGCTGTTTTTT. As protein: CASSRAGTSAANTGELFF. V usage is TRBV5-1 and J usage is TRBJ2-2, with 10 bases lining up with TRBD2. The CDR3 is 18 amino acids. Germline CDR1 SGHRS, CDR2 YFSETQ. After removal of 4 bases from V and 0 bases from J, the junction contained 9 bases not matched to a gene.

The CDR3 nucleotides are TGTGCCAGCAGTCGGGGACTAGCGGGAGCGAACTACTACGAGCAGTACTTC. It is translated as CASSRGLAGANYYEQYF. This sequence joins TRBV27 and TRBJ2-7, with TRBD2 matching 14 bases. Trimming at V came to 5 bases and at J to 3 bases, leaving 9 bases not matched to a gene. This CDR3 spans 17 amino acids. In germline, CDR1 is MNHEY, CDR2 SMNVEV (reference sequence).

This rearrangement joins TRBV18 to TRBJ1-2, with TRBD1 as a possible D gene (5 bases). The germline V gene encodes CDR1 KGHSH and CDR2 LQKENI. Trimming removed 4 bases from V and 2 bases from J, with 17 bases in between. The length of the CDR3 is 16 residues. CDR3 nucleotide sequence: TGTGCCAGCTCACTCTCACCGGACACAACAAACTATGGCTACACCTTC. Translating it yields CASSLSPDTTNYGYTF.

The gene calls are TRBV5-1 and TRBJ1-4, with D unresolved. The germline gives CDR1 SGHRS, CDR2 YFSETQ. Trimming stripped 0 bases from V and 3 bases from J, with 6 bases between. The CDR3 has 14 amino acids. The CDR3 loop is CASSLAGSNEKLFF. The CDR3, as DNA: TGCGCCAGCAGCTTGGCCGGTTCTAATGAAAAACTGTTTTTT.

CDR3 region: CASSWGRSGGNTIYF. In nucleotides, the CDR3 is TGCGCCAGCAGTTGGGGCAGATCGGGTGGAAACACCATATATTTT. J is TRBJ1-3 and V is TRBV4-1, with D possibly matching TRBD1 (5 bases). This CDR3 is 15 amino acids long. V lost 6 bases and J 3 bases, leaving 15 bases between the germline ends. The V gene's germline CDR1 is MGHRA and CDR2 YSYEKL.

The V and J genes are TRBV18 and TRBJ1-2; possibly TRBD1 for D (6 bases). Trimming stripped 4 bases from V and 5 bases from J, with 23 bases between. Germline CDR1 reads KGHSH; CDR2 reads LQKENI. CDR3 length: 17 amino acids. CDR3 residues: CASSRNQGSRGIYGYTF. As DNA, the CDR3 is TGTGCCAGCTCACGAAATCAGGGGTCCAGGGGCATTTATGGCTACACCTTC.

V and J are TRBV7-8 and TRBJ1-5; D is uncertain. V was cut by 1 base and J by 6 bases, with 10 bases left in between. The CDR3 sequence is 14 residues long. Germline loops: CDR1 SGHVS, CDR2 FQNEAQ. The CDR3 DNA follows: TGTGCCAGCAGCTTAGAATCTGAGGCTCAGCCCCAGCATTTT. Amino acid sequence: CASSLESEAQPQHF.

This clone was detected a few times. This rearrangement joins TRBV27 to TRBJ1-5, with no clear D. V shed 4 bases and J shed 7 bases, with 14 bases lying between them. The germline CDR1 and CDR2 sequences are MNHEY and SMNVEV (reference sequence). CDR3 length: 14 residues. Written as DNA, the CDR3 is TGTGCCAGCAGTTCTTGGGAGGGTGGCCAGCCCCAGCATTTT. The encoded protein is CASSSWEGGQPQHF.

V gene TRBV4-2 combines with J gene TRBJ2-7; 12 bases are shared with TRBD2. This CDR3 is 17 amino acids long. CDR1 and CDR2 (germline): LGHNA, YNFKEQ. V gave up 0 bases and J gave up 4 bases; unmatched junction bases: 7. CDR3 loop: CASSQDLTSGSAYEQYF. The CDR3 DNA reads TGTGCCAGCAGCCAAGACCTGACTAGCGGGAGTGCTTACGAGCAGTACTTC.

The V call is TRBV5-1, the J call TRBJ2-7; 7 bases agree with TRBD1. CDR1 is SGHRS, CDR2 YFSETQ, per germline. The CDR3 sequence is 14 residues long. J lost 3 bases, V lost 3 bases, and 6 bases had no gene match. The CDR3 coding sequence is TGCGCCAGCAGCTCGGGACAGTACTTCTACGAGCAGTACTTC. Translated, it gives CASSSGQYFYEQYF.

This chain uses TRBV7-2 with TRBJ1-1, with TRBD1 as a possible D gene (5 bases). The CDR3 has 16 amino acids. The V and J ends lost 3 bases and 0 bases respectively, with 14 bases between them. Germline CDR1 reads SGHTA; CDR2 reads FQGNSA. The CDR3 here is CASSFSAGPMNTEAFF. In DNA, the CDR3 is TGTGCCAGCAGCTTTTCGGCAGGGCCTATGAACACTGAAGCTTTCTTT.

V gene TRBV6-5 combines with J gene TRBJ1-6; a weak D match, TRBD1 (5 bases). CDR3 length: 14 residues. Trimming left V 4 bases short and J 7 bases short, with 11 bases between. Germline V gene data show CDR1 as MNHEY and CDR2 as SVGAGI. The CDR3 coding sequence is TGTGCCAGCAGTTTAGAGACAGTCAATTCACCCCTCCACTTT. It specifies CASSLETVNSPLHF.

This clone was detected once. V usage is TRBV28 and J usage is TRBJ1-5; TRBD1 might be the D (5 bases). Trimming cost V 4 bases and J 4 bases, with 20 bases left between them. CDR3 length: 17 residues. Germline values: CDR1 MDHEN, CDR2 SYDVKM. The CDR3 reads CASSSPGWQGRNQPQHF. CDR3 nucleotides: TGTGCCAGCAGTTCCCCCGGCTGGCAGGGTCGGAATCAGCCCCAGCATTTT.

The rearrangement joins TRBV28 to TRBJ2-3; TRBD1 matches at 9 bases. Germline assignment: CDR1 MDHEN and CDR2 SYDVKM. The J segment lost 5 bases and the V segment lost 1 base, leaving 4 bases of the junction unmatched. The CDR3 has 15 amino acids. CDR3 sequence (DNA): TGTGCCAGCAGTTTATTATTGACAGGGGGAGATACGCAGTATTTT. Residues: CASSLLLTGGDTQYF.

This clone was recorded only once. The chain links TRBV18 to TRBJ2-3; 12 nucleotides align to TRBD2. Trimming cost V 1 base and J 2 bases; bases outside gene matches: 4. CDR1 and CDR2 from the germline V gene are KGHSH and LQKENI. The length of the CDR3 is 17 residues. CDR3 coding DNA: TGTGCCAGCTCACCACAAAGGACTAGCGGGGTCACAGATACGCAGTATTTT. It is translated as CASSPQRTSGVTDTQYF.

The sample holds one count of this clone. The chain combines TRBV29-1 with TRBJ2-1; 7 bases fit TRBD2. Per germline, CDR1 SQVTM and CDR2 ANQGSEA. Trimming took 7 bases from V and 7 from J; bases not matched to a gene: 13. The CDR3 covers 14 residues. The CDR3 DNA is TGCAGCGCCCCCCACGCGGGAGTGCTGAATGAGCAGTTCTTC. Translation: CSAPHAGVLNEQFF.

This chain joins TRBV7-8 and TRBJ2-3; 8 bases map to TRBD2. The CDR3 spans 18 residues. CDR1 and CDR2 from the germline V gene are SGHVS and FQNEAQ. V shed 4 bases, J shed 6 bases, and the junction held 18 bases outside the gene matches. CDR3 bases: TGTGCCAGCAGCTCATCCCCGCTACTCGGGAGGGCCAGTGATACGCAGTATTTT. This translates into CASSSSPLLGRASDTQYF.

The chain uses TRBV30 and TRBJ2-4; TRBD1 matches 11 bases. Germline V gene data show CDR1 as GTSNPN and CDR2 as SVGIG (reference sequence). This CDR3 spans 18 amino acids. V was pared by 3 bases and J by 1 base, with 11 bases of the junction left unmatched. CDR3 residues: CAWSDYGRTGGAKNIQYF. CDR3 in DNA: TGTGCCTGGAGCGATTACGGTAGGACAGGGGGCGCCAAAAACATTCAGTACTTC.

This clone appeared a single time. The chain carries TRBV2 and TRBJ2-5; 11 nucleotides align to TRBD2. The CDR3 length is 16 residues. V shed 6 bases and J 5 bases; nucleotides not matched to a gene: 11. Germline-derived CDR1 and CDR2 are SNHLY and FYNNEI. The CDR3 protein is CASSKWTSGSRETQYF. In nucleotides, the CDR3 is TGTGCCAGCAGCAAGTGGACTAGCGGGTCCCGGGAGACCCAGTACTTC.

The V gene is TRBV28, the J gene TRBJ1-3; the D gene is possibly TRBD1 (6 bases). The ends were cut back, 5 bases at V and 7 bases at J, with 21 bases in the middle. Germline CDR1 and CDR2: MDHEN and SYDVKM. This CDR3 is built from 16 residues. The CDR3 reads CASSPAGTSKRNTIYF. In DNA form, the CDR3 reads TGTGCCAGCAGTCCCGCAGGGACATCCAAAAGGAACACCATATATTTT.